These 13 T cell receptor beta chains originate from one sample sequenced in a study of identifying expanded T cells in peripheral blood. Assay: immunoSEQ multiplex PCR; the TCRdb copy retains only in-frame clones and omits some. The data hold some 78,000 clones, with around 90% observed a single time. Sequencing input: blood. The source of these receptors is a person between 18 and 70 years old in good health.

The CDR3 DNA reads TGTGCCAGCAGCTTGGGGCGCTCTGGGGCCAACGTCCTGACTTTC. Translated, it gives CASSLGRSGANVLTF. The chain combines TRBV5-4 with TRBJ2-6, with D unclear. V lost 0 bases and J 0 bases, leaving 4 bases between the germline ends. Germline V gene lookup returns CDR1 SGHNT and CDR2 YYREEE (reference sequence). This CDR3 has 15 residues. The whole variable domain, remainder taken from reference TRBV5-4 and TRBJ2-6, is ETGVTQSPTHLIKTRGQQVTLRCSSQSGHNTVSWYQQALGQGPQFIFQYYREEENGRGNFPPRFSGLQFPNYSSELNVNALELDDSALYLCASSLGRSGANVLTFGAGSRLTVL.

Only one count was recorded for this clone. The chain is built from TRBV19 and TRBJ1-5; 9 bases fit TRBD1. V lost 5 bases to trimming and J lost 7 bases; unmatched junction nucleotides: 12. Germline values: CDR1 LNHDA, CDR2 SQIVND (reference sequence). There are 16 residues in the CDR3. The CDR3, as DNA: TGTGCCAGTAGTTACACCTCCGGGACAGGGTACCAGCCCCAGCATTTT. It encodes CASSYTSGTGYQPQHF.

The chain couples TRBV5-1 to TRBJ2-7; TRBD2 is a possible D gene (6 bases). The germline gives CDR1 SGHRS, CDR2 YFSETQ. The CDR3 loop spans 12 amino acids. V was cut by 2 bases and J by 4 bases, with 7 bases left in between. CDR3 protein: CASSFGGYEQYF. CDR3 bases: TGCGCCAGCAGCTTTGGGGGGTACGAGCAGTACTTC.

This chain joins TRBV7-8 and TRBJ1-6, with a possible D match to TRBD1 (6 bases). CDR3 length equals 16 residues. In germline, CDR1 is SGHVS, CDR2 FQNEAQ. Deletions cut 6 bases from V and 3 bases from J, with 15 bases between. This CDR3 is CASRPDSPLYNSPLHF. The CDR3 nucleotides read TGTGCCAGCAGACCGGACAGCCCACTCTATAATTCACCCCTCCACTTT.

The V and J genes are TRBV9 and TRBJ2-1; 12 bases map to TRBD2. Germline CDR1 SGDLS, CDR2 YYNGEE. V was clipped by 4 bases and J by 3 bases; unmatched bases: 17. CDR3 length: 20 amino acids. The CDR3 coding sequence is TGTGCCAGCAGCTTCCCTAAAATTCCTAGCGGGGGGGCAAACTACAATGAGCAGTTCTTC. It translates to CASSFPKIPSGGANYNEQFF.

The rearrangement joins TRBV19 to TRBJ1-2; 7 bases line up with TRBD1. Germline CDR1 and CDR2: LNHDA and SQIVND (reference sequence). The CDR3 consists of 13 residues. J lost 4 bases, V lost 7 bases, and 6 bases had no gene match. For the CDR3, the DNA is TGTGCCAGTACTAGGGACAGCATCTATGGCTACACCTTC. It translates to CASTRDSIYGYTF.

The chain links TRBV4-1 to TRBJ2-3; weak D call: TRBD1 (6 bases). Germline CDR1 reads MGHRA; CDR2 reads YSYEKL. Trimming stripped 0 bases from V and 2 bases from J, with 12 bases between. The CDR3 runs 16 residues. The CDR3, as DNA: TGCGCCAGCAGCCAAGAGGGACACCTCGTCACAGATACGCAGTATTTT. Translated, it gives CASSQEGHLVTDTQYF.

The chain employs TRBV7-9 and TRBJ2-3; 11 bases match TRBD1. This CDR3 has 18 residues. Germline-derived CDR1 and CDR2 are SEHNR and FQNEAQ (reference sequence). After removal of 4 bases from V and 4 bases from J, the junction contained 13 bases not matched to a gene. DNA of the CDR3: TGTGCCAGCAGCTCGTACTTACTGGGACAGGGGGAGGCAGATACGCAGTATTTT. Translating gives CASSSYLLGQGEADTQYF.

In the case of this clone: A read error may account for a junction end that differs from germline. V and J are TRBV19 and TRBJ2-6, with TRBD1 matching 8 bases. The V gene's germline CDR1 is LNHDA and CDR2 SQIVND (reference sequence). The CDR3 has 11 amino acids. The chain's CDR3 is CASRQTGALSF. The CDR3 DNA reads as TGTGCCAGTAGGCAGACAGGGGCCCTCTCTTTC.

The V and J genes are TRBV29-1 and TRBJ2-3; 8 nucleotides align to TRBD1. Germline V gene lookup returns CDR1 SQVTM and CDR2 ANQGSEA. The CDR3 runs to 15 residues. V was pared by 8 bases and J by 4 bases, with 14 bases of the junction left unmatched. CDR3 DNA: TGCAGCCTAACCCGGACAGGGAGAATTGCAGATACGCAGTATTTT. Translating gives CSLTRTGRIADTQYF.

V is TRBV28 and J is TRBJ2-5; 9 nucleotides agree with TRBD2. CDR1 and CDR2 (germline): MDHEN, SYDVKM. With 7 bases clipped from V and 4 bases from J, the junction kept 10 bases outside the gene matches. The CDR3 has 15 residues. CDR3 in amino acids: CASNLRGGGAETQYF. The CDR3 bases are TGTGCCAGCAACCTAAGGGGCGGGGGGGCAGAGACCCAGTACTTC.

The rearrangement links TRBV7-2 to TRBJ2-1; 11 positions agree with TRBD2. This CDR3 contains 18 residues. Germline V gives CDR1 SGHTA, CDR2 FQGNSA. Losses at the gene ends were 5 bases for V and 5 bases for J; bases not matched to a gene: 14. The CDR3 loop is CASSTVAGGPVNHNEQFF. The CDR3, as DNA: TGTGCCAGCAGCACAGTAGCGGGGGGGCCGGTAAACCACAATGAGCAGTTCTTC.

The genes are TRBV7-9 and TRBJ2-7, with TRBD1 as a possible D gene (5 bases). Per the germline V gene, CDR1 is SEHNR and CDR2 is FQNEAQ (reference sequence). V shed 1 base and J shed 2 bases, with 12 bases lying between them. This CDR3 region has 15 residues. CDR3 bases: TGTGCCAGCAGCTTAGGAGCCAGGGCTGCCTACGAGCAGTACTTC. Translation: CASSLGARAAYEQYF. The variable domain in full, with the rest retrieved from reference TRBV7-9 and TRBJ2-7, is DTGVSQNPRHKITKRGQNVTFRCDPISEHNRLYWYRQTLGQGPEFLTYFQNEAQLEKSRLLSDRFSAERPKGSFSTLEIQRTEQGDSAMYLCASSLGARAAYEQYFGPGTRLTVT.